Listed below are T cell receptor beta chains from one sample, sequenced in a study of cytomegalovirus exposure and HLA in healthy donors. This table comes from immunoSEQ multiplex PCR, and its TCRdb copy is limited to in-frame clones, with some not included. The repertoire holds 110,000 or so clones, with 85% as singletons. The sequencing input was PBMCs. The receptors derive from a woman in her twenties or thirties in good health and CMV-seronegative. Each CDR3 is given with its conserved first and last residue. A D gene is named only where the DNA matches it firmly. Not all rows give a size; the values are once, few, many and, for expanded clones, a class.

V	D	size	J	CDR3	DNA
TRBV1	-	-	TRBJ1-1	CTSSQEYWNTEAFF	TGCACCAGCAGCCAAGAATATTGGAACACTGAAGCTTTCTTT
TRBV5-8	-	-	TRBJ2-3	CASSLDRSTDTQYF	TGTGCCAGCAGCTTGGACAGAAGCACAGATACGCAGTATTTT
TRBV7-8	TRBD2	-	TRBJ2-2	CASSFLPAGARPNTGELFF	TGTGCCAGCAGCTTCCTCCCAGCGGGGGCTCGCCCGAACACCGGGGAGCTGTTTTTT
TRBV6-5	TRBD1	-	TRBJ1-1	CASSYLKPGQGGMWIF	TGTGCCAGCAGTTACTTGAAACCGGGACAGGGGGGAATGTGGATCTTT
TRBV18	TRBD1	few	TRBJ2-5	CASSPGTGSQPQETQYF	TGTGCCAGCTCACCAGGGACAGGCTCTCAACCGCAAGAGACCCAGTACTTC
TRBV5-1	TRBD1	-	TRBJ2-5	CASSLVGDRGHETQYF	TGCGCCAGCAGCTTGGTGGGGGACAGGGGGCATGAGACCCAGTACTTC
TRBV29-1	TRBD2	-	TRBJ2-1	CSARAGGHIDSEQFF	TGCAGCGCCAGAGCGGGGGGGCATATCGACAGTGAGCAGTTCTTC
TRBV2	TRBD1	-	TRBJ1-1	CASRSTGGYTEAFF	TGTGCCAGCAGGTCGACAGGGGGATACACTGAAGCTTTCTTT
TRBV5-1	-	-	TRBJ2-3	CASSPWTTGTDTQYF	TGCGCCAGCAGCCCATGGACTACTGGCACAGATACGCAGTATTTT
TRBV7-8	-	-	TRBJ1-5	CASSLGIRQLGLSNQPQHF	TGTGCCAGCAGCTTAGGAATTCGACAATTGGGTCTTAGCAATCAGCCCCAGCATTTT
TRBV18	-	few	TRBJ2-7	CASSASGVPYEQYF	TGTGCCAGCTCAGCTTCAGGGGTCCCCTACGAGCAGTACTTC
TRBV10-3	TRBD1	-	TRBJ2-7	CAISGQTGSYEQYF	TGTGCCATCAGTGGGCAGACAGGGAGCTACGAGCAGTACTTC
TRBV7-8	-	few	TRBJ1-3	CASSGQRNTIYF	TGTGCCAGCAGCGGCCAGAGGAACACCATATATTTT
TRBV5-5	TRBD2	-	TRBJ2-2	CASSPAGGSGELFF	TGTGCCAGCAGCCCAGCGGGGGGCTCCGGGGAGCTGTTTTTT
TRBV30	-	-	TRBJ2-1	CAWTGPTGNEQFF	TGTGCCTGGACGGGCCCCACGGGGAATGAGCAGTTCTTC
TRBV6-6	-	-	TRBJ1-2	CASNAGVNYGYTF	TGTGCCAGCAACGCCGGGGTGAACTATGGCTACACCTTC
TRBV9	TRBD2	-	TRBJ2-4	CASSVAITGGSNIQYF	TGTGCCAGCAGCGTAGCTATAACGGGGGGTTCAAACATTCAGTACTTC
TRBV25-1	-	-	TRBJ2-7	CASSDLDIANEQYF	TGTGCCAGCAGTGACCTTGACATTGCGAACGAGCAGTACTTC
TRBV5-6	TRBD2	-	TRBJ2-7	CASSYERGLPYEQYF	TGTGCCAGCAGCTACGAGCGGGGGTTACCATACGAGCAGTACTTC
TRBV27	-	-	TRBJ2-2	CASRRGVRELFF	TGTGCCAGCAGGCGCGGGGTCCGGGAGCTGTTTTTT
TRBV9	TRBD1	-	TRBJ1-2	CASSALTGVYGYTF	TGTGCCAGCAGCGCCCTGACAGGGGTCTATGGCTACACCTTC
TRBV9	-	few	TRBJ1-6	CASSVAAVRTPLHF	TGTGCCAGCAGCGTAGCGGCGGTACGGACACCCCTCCACTTT
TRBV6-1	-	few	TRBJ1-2	CASIGGKINYGYTF	TGTGCCAGCATTGGAGGGAAGATTAACTATGGCTACACCTTC
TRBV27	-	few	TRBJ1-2	CASRLGVGSGYTF	TGTGCCAGCAGGCTAGGGGTCGGGAGTGGCTACACCTTC
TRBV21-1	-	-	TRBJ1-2	CASSKLGGYTF	TGTGCCAGCAGCAAATTGGGCGGCTACACCTTC
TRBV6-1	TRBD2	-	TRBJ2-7	CASSEFPTSGGSYEQYF	TGTGCCAGCAGTGAATTCCCGACTAGCGGGGGCTCCTACGAGCAGTACTTC
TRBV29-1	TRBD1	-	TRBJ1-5	CSVRTGDNQPQHF	TGCAGCGTGAGGACAGGGGACAATCAGCCCCAGCATTTT
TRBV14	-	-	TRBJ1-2	CASSRGTPFGYGYTF	TGTGCCAGCAGCCGCGGCACACCCTTTGGTTATGGCTACACCTTC
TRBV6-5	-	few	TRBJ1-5	CASSYKSGFGQPQHF	TGTGCCAGCAGTTACAAATCGGGGTTTGGTCAGCCCCAGCATTTT
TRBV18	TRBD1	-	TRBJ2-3	CASSPRIGQGPDTQYF	TGTGCCAGCTCACCACGAATAGGACAGGGGCCAGATACGCAGTATTTT
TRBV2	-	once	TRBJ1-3	CASCPGGLSSGNTIYF	TGTGCCAGCTGCCCCGGCGGCCTTAGCTCTGGAAACACCATATATTTT
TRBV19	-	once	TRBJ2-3	CASSIGGARTDTQYF	TGTGCCAGTAGTATAGGTGGGGCCCGCACAGATACGCAGTATTTT
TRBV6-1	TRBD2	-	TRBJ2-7	CASSELAGGPDEQYF	TGTGCCAGCAGTGAACTAGCGGGGGGGCCAGACGAGCAGTACTTC
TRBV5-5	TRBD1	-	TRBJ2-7	CASSSGTGVDEQYF	TGTGCCAGCAGCTCCGGGACAGGGGTAGACGAGCAGTACTTC
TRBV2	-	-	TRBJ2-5	CASSEIRRLGSQETQYF	TGTGCCAGCAGTGAAATCCGACGACTAGGTTCCCAAGAGACCCAGTACTTC
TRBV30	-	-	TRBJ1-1	CAWSGNRESGTEAFF	TGTGCCTGGAGTGGGAACAGGGAGTCGGGCACTGAAGCTTTCTTT
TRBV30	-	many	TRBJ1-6	CAWMGGYNSPLHF	TGTGCCTGGATGGGAGGTTATAATTCACCCCTCCACTTT
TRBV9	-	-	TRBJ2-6	CASSVAAGANVLTF	TGTGCCAGCAGCGTAGCTGCGGGGGCCAACGTCCTGACTTTC